This TCR beta chain was obtained from a study of T cells in localized non-small cell lung cancer. About this clone: No antigen is known for it.

Whole-study results and caveats: Paired adjacent lung recovered a median about 61 of the top 100 tumor clones. Those with higher blood T cell density had longer overall survival.

The table came from immunoSEQ multiplex PCR; TCRdb's copy has only in-frame clones and leaves some out. The table has more than 25,000 clones, about 88% seen once. CDR3 length: 12 residues. Trimming cost V 3 bases and J 5 bases, with 5 bases left between them. Per germline, CDR1 SGHTA and CDR2 FQGNSA. The chain combines TRBV7-2 with TRBJ1-5, with unresolved D. The source of this sequence is a female donor over 55 with stage III squamous cell lung carcinoma. The source material was peripheral blood, sampled before any cancer treatment. The CDR3 DNA reads TGTGCCAGCAGCTTGTTGGATCAGCCCCAGCATTTT. Translation: CASSLLDQPQHF.